In its sample, the clone carrying this TCR beta chain was seen many times. The target antigen is unknown. CDR1 and CDR2 from the germline V gene are LNHDA and SQIVND (reference sequence). This CDR3 has 16 amino acids. V lost 5 bases and J lost 4; bases outside the gene matches: 10. The record originates from a study of regulatory T cells in long-lasting Graves disease. General study findings and limits: TCR diversity in persistent Graves' patients was below that of newly diagnosed ones.

Arm-PCR of CDR3 regions with iRepertoire HTBI primers generated TCR beta libraries. In the original analysis: Samples jointly harbored about 65 TRBV and about 13 TRBJ segments. Using its own MiXCR run on the multiplex PCR reads, TCRdb lists one record per CDR3 protein. These V and J calls originate from TCRdb's pipeline instead of the authors' own analysis. This table holds some 490,000 distinct CDR3 sequences, around 12% found once. Time point: newly diagnosed GD, antithyroid drugs for less than 3 months. Isolated PBMC RNA provided the starting material for the TCR library. This same sample was also taken into another study, of T cells in Graves' hyperthyroidism and ophthalmopathy. Per that study: Those patients with uncontrolled infection, other autoimmune disease, pregnancy or lactation were excluded.

The J gene is TRBJ1-5, the V gene TRBV19; 8 bases line up with TRBD1. The TCR comes from a woman in her twenties or thirties with Graves disease. The starting material was peripheral blood mononuclear cells (PBMCs), obtained at new diagnosis, from a patient treated with antithyroid drugs. DNA for the CDR3: TGTGCCAGTAGTCGCGCGGACAGGGTGGGTAATCAGCCCCAGCATTTT. This translates into CASSRADRVGNQPQHF.